These T cell receptor beta chains were read from a single sample in a study of blood T cell repertoires in COVID-19. Clones were sequenced by immunoSEQ multiplex PCR, and TCRdb holds only the in-frame ones, with some missing. Here the sample spans about 300,000 clones, more than 70% being singletons. Sequencing was done on a sample of peripheral blood. All receptors derive from a woman between 50 and 59 years old with acute or convalescent COVID-19. Both conserved end residues are part of each CDR3. Fields, in order: clone size, V gene, D gene, J gene, CDR3 DNA, CDR3 protein. The D gene is left open where the match is weak. Clone size is stated in some rows and not others, as once, few, many or a class when expanded.

>NA|TRBV28|TRBD1|TRBJ2-7
TGTGCCAGCAGTCGGGGTTTGGGCAGGGGGCTTCACGAGCAGTACTTC
CASSRGLGRGLHEQYF
>NA|TRBV19|NA|TRBJ2-1
TGTGCCAGTAGTATTTCGGGGAGCTCCTACAATGAGCAGTTCTTC
CASSISGSSYNEQFF
>NA|TRBV19|NA|TRBJ1-3
TGTGCCAGTAGCCTGGGAGACTCCTCTGGAAACACCATATATTTT
CASSLGDSSGNTIYF
>NA|TRBV23-1|TRBD1|TRBJ1-2
TGCGCCAGCGGTAAGACAGGGGGCGCGAGTTACGGCTACACCTTC
CASGKTGGASYGYTF
>NA|TRBV9|NA|TRBJ2-3
TGTGCCAGCAGCGTAGAGACGGGAGTTACGCAGTATTTT
CASSVETGVTQYF
>NA|TRBV2|NA|TRBJ2-1
TGTGCCAGCAGTGGAGGCATCTATGAGCAGTTCTTC
CASSGGIYEQFF
>once|TRBV27|NA|TRBJ1-6
TGTGCCAGCAGTTCTAGCTCCTATAATTCACCCCTCCACTTT
CASSSSSYNSPLHF
>few|TRBV15|NA|TRBJ2-7
TGTGCCACCAGCAGCGCCCTAACGACTAGACCTTACGAGCAGTACTTC
CATSSALTTRPYEQYF
>NA|TRBV27|NA|TRBJ2-7
TGTGCCAGCAGTTTATCGTGGACTACTAGCTCCTACGAGCAGTACTTC
CASSLSWTTSSYEQYF
>NA|TRBV4-1|TRBD2|TRBJ2-3
TGCGCCAGCAGCCAAGGACTAGCGGGACCGCCAGATACGCAGTATTTT
CASSQGLAGPPDTQYF
>NA|TRBV28|TRBD1|TRBJ1-2
TGTGCCAGCAGTTCAAGTGGTGGGACAGGGGTCAGCCTGGACGGCTACACCTTC
CASSSSGGTGVSLDGYTF
>once|TRBV24-1|NA|TRBJ2-2
TGTGCCACCAGTTCAGGGTATCGCGCCGGGGAGCTGTTTTTT
CATSSGYRAGELFF
>NA|TRBV19|TRBD1|TRBJ1-2
TGTGCCAGTAGTACCCAACAGGGGGGCTATGGCTACACCTTC
CASSTQQGGYGYTF
>NA|TRBV7-9|NA|TRBJ2-5
TGTGCCAGCAGCTTAGATCTAGCAGTAGAAGAGACCCAGTACTTC
CASSLDLAVEETQYF
>NA|TRBV11-3|TRBD1|TRBJ2-7
TGTGCCAGGGGGCAGGGGGACTACGAGCAGTACTTC
CARGQGDYEQYF
>few|TRBV19|NA|TRBJ1-5
TGTGCCAGTGGACTCAATGAAAAGAGCAATCAGCCCCAGCATTTT
CASGLNEKSNQPQHF
>NA|TRBV5-6|TRBD1|TRBJ1-2
TGTGCCAGCAGCTCGACAGGGTATCGCTATGGCTACACCTTC
CASSSTGYRYGYTF
>NA|TRBV4-2|NA|TRBJ2-2
TGTGCCAGCAGTTTCAGGGACACCGGGGAGCTGTTTTTT
CASSFRDTGELFF
>NA|TRBV12-1|NA|TRBJ2-6
NA
CASSSPGGVGPGANVLTF
>NA|TRBV5-4|NA|TRBJ1-1
TGTGCCAGCAGCCAGGACAGGAACACTGAAGCTTTCTTT
CASSQDRNTEAFF
>NA|TRBV7-3|NA|TRBJ2-5
TGTGCCAGCAGTCAGAGGGGGAGAGGGGAGACCCAGTACTTC
CASSQRGRGETQYF
>NA|TRBV27|NA|TRBJ2-7
TGTGCCAGCAGTCTCAGCGGAGCAGCCTACGAGCAGTACTTC
CASSLSGAAYEQYF